By share, the clone carrying this TCR beta chain counts as medium-sized. Its antigen is as yet unknown. This sample also contains other DNA sequences that code for the same CDR3. Using immunoSEQ multiplex PCR, the repertoire was profiled, and TCRdb retains in-frame clones only, with some absent. The profile shows about 78,000 clones, 90% of them singletons. The analysis combined second doses at about 4 or about 12 weeks. This entry is derived from a study of T cell responses to AZD1222 COVID-19 vaccine. Points from the study as a whole: Clonal diversity may have been underestimated in mostly white British donors. Researchers report vaccine-associated CD4 TCRs spanning spike, with dominance at 160-218 and 743-854.

Sequencing used peripheral blood, obtained 28 days after the second AZD1222 dose. The clonotype comes from an adult who received the AZD1222 COVID-19 vaccine.

The CDR3 DNA sequence: TGTGCCAGCAGCCAAGGAAACTATGGCTACACCTTC. It specifies CASSQGNYGYTF. This chain joins TRBV5-6 and TRBJ1-2; D not certain. CDR1 is SGHDT and CDR2 is YYEEEE in the germline V gene. The CDR3 consists of 12 residues. Trimming pared 4 bases from V and 2 bases from J, leaving 6 bases between.